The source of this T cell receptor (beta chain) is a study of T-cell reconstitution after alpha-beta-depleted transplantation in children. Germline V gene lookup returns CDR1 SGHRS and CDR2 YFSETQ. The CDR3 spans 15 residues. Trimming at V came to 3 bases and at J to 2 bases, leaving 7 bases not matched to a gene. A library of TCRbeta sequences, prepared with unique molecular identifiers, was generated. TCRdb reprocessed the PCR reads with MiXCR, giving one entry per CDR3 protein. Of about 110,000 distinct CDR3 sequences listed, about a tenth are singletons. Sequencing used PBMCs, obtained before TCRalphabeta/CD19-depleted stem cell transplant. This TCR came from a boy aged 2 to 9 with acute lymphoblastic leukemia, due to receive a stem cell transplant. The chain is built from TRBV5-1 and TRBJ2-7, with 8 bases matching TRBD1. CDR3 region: CASSSGTGATYEQYF. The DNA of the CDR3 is TGCGCCAGCAGCTCCGGGACAGGAGCGACCTACGAGCAGTACTTC.